This TCR beta chain was recorded in a study of T cell responses to AZD1222 COVID-19 vaccine. Study-level points and caveats: Just 5 to 7 AZD1222 recipients were seropositive at baseline. The study sampled repertoires only after the peak T cell response.

Germline-derived CDR1 and CDR2 are MDHEN and SYDVKM. The CDR3 totals 13 residues. Trimming took 2 bases from V and 10 from J, leaving 12 bases between them. About this clone itself: Its antigen is undetermined.

Profiling relied on immunoSEQ multiplex PCR, and the TCRdb table lists in-frame clones only, not all of them. The sample has 150,000 or so clones, about 86% seen once. The source of this sequence is an adult in good health. V gene TRBV28 combines with J gene TRBJ2-1, with D unresolved. Material: peripheral blood, obtained on day 0 of MenACWY control vaccination. The CDR3 DNA sequence: TGTGCCAGCAGTTTAAACCCATCGAGGGAGCAGTTCTTC. Translation: CASSLNPSREQFF.